What follows is one T cell receptor beta chain and its context. Clones were read by immunoSEQ multiplex PCR, and TCRdb kept only the in-frame ones, dropping some. The data contain some 390,000 clones, 75% to 90% of them singletons. The CDR3 is 12 amino acids. The germline V and J ends were trimmed by 3 bases and 3 bases, with 5 bases remaining between them. The germline gives CDR1 LNHDA, CDR2 SQIVND (reference sequence). The sample comes from a study of blood T cell repertoires in COVID-19. This receptor was identified in a man younger than 40 who had recovered from COVID-19. The chain combines TRBV19 with TRBJ1-2; no firm D call. The sample consisted of PBMCs or T cells enriched from blood (not recorded which). The CDR3 DNA reads TGTGCCAGTAGTATTACAGACTATGGCTACACCTTC. Protein sequence: CASSITDYGYTF.